This TCR beta chain emerged from a study of identical twins. Each donor (without exception) was a healthy Caucasian. This clonotype was recorded at least ten times. In TCRdb, the 5' RACE reads were re-called with MiXCR into one record per CDR3 protein. The sample carries around 490,000 distinct CDR3 sequences, roughly an eighth recorded once. The germline gives CDR1 SGHRS, CDR2 YFSETQ. V shed 0 bases and J 9 bases; nucleotides not matched to a gene: 0. The CDR3 has 12 amino acids. This sample also belongs to another study, concerning yellow fever vaccine responses in identical twins.

The V gene is TRBV5-1, the J gene TRBJ2-1; 7 bases map to TRBD2. This clonotype was obtained from a young woman in good health. The sample was CD4+ T cells sorted from blood. In DNA, the CDR3 is TGCGCCAGCAGCTTGGGCGGGGGTGAGCAGTTCTTC. Its protein product is CASSLGGGEQFF.